This T cell receptor beta chain was captured in a study of blood T cell repertoires in COVID-19. Measured with immunoSEQ multiplex PCR; TCRdb has only the in-frame clones, and not every one. The data show around 400,000 clones, approximately 88% seen once. Sequenced sample: peripheral blood. The clonotype comes from a man aged 35 to 55 with acute or convalescent COVID-19.

The CDR3 here is CASSPWGGATSTDTQYF. CDR3 bases: TGTGCCAGCAGCCCCTGGGGGGGGGCAACGAGCACAGATACGCAGTATTTT. J is TRBJ2-3 and V is TRBV28; the D gene is possibly TRBD2 (7 bases). Germline V gene sequence: CDR1 MDHEN, CDR2 SYDVKM. The CDR3 length is 17 residues. V lost 6 bases and J lost 0, with 19 bases in between.